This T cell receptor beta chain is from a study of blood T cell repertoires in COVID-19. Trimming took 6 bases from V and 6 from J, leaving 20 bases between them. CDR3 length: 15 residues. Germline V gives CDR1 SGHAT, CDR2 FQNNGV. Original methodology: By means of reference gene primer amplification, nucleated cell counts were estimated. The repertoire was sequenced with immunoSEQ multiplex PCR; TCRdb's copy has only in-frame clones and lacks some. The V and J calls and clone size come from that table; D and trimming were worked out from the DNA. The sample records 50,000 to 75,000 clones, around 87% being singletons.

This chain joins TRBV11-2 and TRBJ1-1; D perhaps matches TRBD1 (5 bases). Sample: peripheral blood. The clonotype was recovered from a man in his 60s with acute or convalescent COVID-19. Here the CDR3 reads CASRSPGGARAEAFF. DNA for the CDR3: TGTGCCAGCAGATCCCCGGGCGGGGCTCGCGCTGAAGCTTTCTTT.